This T cell receptor beta chain emerged from a study of neurological immune-mediated disorders. Study results and caveats: None of the CDR3 amino acid sequences found in expanded clones was shared across subjects. This suggests that the TCR-beta repertoires were private in all groups.

Template-switch 5'RACE cDNA synthesis added a 10-nucleotide unique molecular identifier. A single record per CDR3 protein comes from TCRdb applying MiXCR to the 5' RACE reads. The top ten clones hold about 6.6% of a sample with 36,000 or so distinct CDR3 sequences, 10% of them seen once. Germline lookup yields CDR1 DFQATT and CDR2 SNEGSKA (reference sequence). The CDR3 covers 10 residues. With 5 bases removed from V and 14 bases from J, the gap between germline ends came to 15 bases. This clonotype was counted at least ten times. Its antigen is still unknown. The sample was PBMCs. The receptor was isolated from a young woman with HTLV-1-associated myelopathy (HAM/TSP). The chain combines TRBV20-1 with TRBJ1-2; tentatively, D is TRBD1 (5 bases). CDR3 protein: CSAFDAGVTF. DNA of the CDR3: TGCAGTGCTTTTGACGCGGGGGTGACCTTC.